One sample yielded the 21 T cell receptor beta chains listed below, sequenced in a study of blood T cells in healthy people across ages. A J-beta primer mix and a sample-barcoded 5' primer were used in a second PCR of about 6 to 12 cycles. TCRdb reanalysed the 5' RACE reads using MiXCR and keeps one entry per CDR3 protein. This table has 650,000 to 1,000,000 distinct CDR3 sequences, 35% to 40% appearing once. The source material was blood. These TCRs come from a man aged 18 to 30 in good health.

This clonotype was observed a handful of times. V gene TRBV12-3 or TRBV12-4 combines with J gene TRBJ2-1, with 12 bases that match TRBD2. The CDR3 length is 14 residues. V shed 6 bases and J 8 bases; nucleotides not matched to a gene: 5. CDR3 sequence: CASRLAGGLYEQFF. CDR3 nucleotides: TGTGCCAGCAGGCTAGCGGGGGGGCTCTATGAGCAGTTCTTC.

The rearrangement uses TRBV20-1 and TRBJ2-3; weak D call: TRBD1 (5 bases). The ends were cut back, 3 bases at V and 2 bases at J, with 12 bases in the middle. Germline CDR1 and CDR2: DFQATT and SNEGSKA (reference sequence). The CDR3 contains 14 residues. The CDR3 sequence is CSASSRTITDTQYF. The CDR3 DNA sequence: TGCAGTGCTAGTAGCAGGACAATCACAGATACGCAGTATTTT.

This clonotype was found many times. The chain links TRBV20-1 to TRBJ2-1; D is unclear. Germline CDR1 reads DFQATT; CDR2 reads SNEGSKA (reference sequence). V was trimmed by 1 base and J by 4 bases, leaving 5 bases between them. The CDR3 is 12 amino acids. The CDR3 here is CSARGQYNEQFF. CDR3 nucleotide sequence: TGCAGTGCTAGAGGACAATACAATGAGCAGTTCTTC.

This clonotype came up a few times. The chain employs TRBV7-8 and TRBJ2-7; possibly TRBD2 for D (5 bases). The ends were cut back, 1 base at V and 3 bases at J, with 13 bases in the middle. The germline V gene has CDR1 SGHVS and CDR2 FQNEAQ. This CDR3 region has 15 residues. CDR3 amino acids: CASSLDEGPSYEQYF. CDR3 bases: TGTGCCAGCAGCTTAGATGAGGGCCCCAGCTACGAGCAGTACTTC.

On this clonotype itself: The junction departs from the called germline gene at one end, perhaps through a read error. Written as DNA, the CDR3 is TGTGCCAGCAGCTTAGCACGAGGTGCCACAGATGCGCAGTATTTT. Amino acid sequence: CASSLARGATDAQYF. J is TRBJ2-3 and V is TRBV7-2; D not resolved. There are 15 residues in the CDR3. Germline V gene lookup returns CDR1 SGHTA and CDR2 FQGNSA.

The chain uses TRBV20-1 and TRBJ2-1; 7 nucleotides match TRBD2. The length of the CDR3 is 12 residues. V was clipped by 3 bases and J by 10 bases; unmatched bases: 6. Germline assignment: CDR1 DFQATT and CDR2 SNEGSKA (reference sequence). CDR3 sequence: CSARGRGVEQFF. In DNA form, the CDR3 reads TGCAGTGCTAGGGGACGGGGGGTCGAGCAGTTCTTC.

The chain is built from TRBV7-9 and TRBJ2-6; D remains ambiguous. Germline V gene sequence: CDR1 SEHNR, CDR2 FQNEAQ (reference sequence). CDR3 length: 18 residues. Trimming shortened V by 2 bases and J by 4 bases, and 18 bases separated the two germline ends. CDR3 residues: CASSLKRTPSSGANVLTF. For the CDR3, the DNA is TGTGCCAGCAGCTTAAAACGTACCCCTTCCTCCGGGGCCAACGTCCTGACTTTC.

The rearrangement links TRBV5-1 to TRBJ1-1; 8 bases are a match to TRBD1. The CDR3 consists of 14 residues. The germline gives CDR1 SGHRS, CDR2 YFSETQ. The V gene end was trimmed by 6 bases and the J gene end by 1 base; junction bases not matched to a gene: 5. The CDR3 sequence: CASTYGTGNTEAFF. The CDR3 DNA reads TGCGCCAGCACCTATGGGACAGGGAACACTGAAGCTTTCTTT. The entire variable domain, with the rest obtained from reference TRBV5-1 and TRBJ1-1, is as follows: KAGVTQTPRYLIKTRGQQVTLSCSPISGHRSVSWYQQTPGQGLQFLFEYFSETQRNKGNFPGRFSGRQFSNSRSEMNVSTLELGDSALYLCASTYGTGNTEAFFGQGTRLTVV.

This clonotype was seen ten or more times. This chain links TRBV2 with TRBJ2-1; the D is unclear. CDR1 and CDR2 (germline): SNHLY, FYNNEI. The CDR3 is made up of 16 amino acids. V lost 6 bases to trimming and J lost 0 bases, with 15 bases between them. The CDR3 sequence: CASRFRASSSYNEQFF. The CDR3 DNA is TGTGCCAGCAGGTTCCGGGCCAGCAGCTCCTACAATGAGCAGTTCTTC.

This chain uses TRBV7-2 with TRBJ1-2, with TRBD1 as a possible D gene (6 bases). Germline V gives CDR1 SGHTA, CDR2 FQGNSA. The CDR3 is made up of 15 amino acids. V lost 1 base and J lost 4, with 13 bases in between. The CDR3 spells CASSLVGGGLYGYTF. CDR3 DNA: TGTGCCAGCAGCTTAGTAGGCGGGGGGCTCTATGGCTACACCTTC.

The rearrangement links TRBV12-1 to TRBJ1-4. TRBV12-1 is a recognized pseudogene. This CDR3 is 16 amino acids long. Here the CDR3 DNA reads TGTGCCAGCAGCCGAGAGGGGCCTCGGCCAGGCGAAAAACTGTTTTTT. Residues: CASSREGPRPGEKLFF.

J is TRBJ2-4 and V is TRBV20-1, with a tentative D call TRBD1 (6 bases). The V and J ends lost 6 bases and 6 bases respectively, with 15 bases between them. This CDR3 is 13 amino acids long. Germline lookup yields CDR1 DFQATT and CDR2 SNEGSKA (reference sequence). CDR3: CSAAPQGGNIQYF. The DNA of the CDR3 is TGCAGTGCGGCTCCTCAAGGGGGAAACATTCAGTACTTC.

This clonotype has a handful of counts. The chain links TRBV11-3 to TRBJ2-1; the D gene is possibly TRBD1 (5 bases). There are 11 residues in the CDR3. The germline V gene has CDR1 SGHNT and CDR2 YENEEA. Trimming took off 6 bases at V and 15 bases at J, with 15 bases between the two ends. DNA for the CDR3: TGTGCCAGCAGAAAAACAGGCCGGGTGTTCTTC. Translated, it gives CASRKTGRVFF.

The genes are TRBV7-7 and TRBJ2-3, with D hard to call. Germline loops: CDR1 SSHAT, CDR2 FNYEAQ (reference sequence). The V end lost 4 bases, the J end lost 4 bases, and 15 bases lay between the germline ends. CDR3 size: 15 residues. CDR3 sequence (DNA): TGTGCCAGCAGCTCCACCCACAGCTCGTCAGATACGCAGTATTTT. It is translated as CASSSTHSSSDTQYF.

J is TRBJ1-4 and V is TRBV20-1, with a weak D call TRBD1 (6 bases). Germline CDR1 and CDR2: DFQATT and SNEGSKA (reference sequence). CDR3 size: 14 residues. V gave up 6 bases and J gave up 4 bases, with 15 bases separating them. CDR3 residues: CSAPWGPGNEKLFF. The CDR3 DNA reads TGCAGTGCCCCATGGGGGCCGGGTAATGAAAAACTGTTTTTT.

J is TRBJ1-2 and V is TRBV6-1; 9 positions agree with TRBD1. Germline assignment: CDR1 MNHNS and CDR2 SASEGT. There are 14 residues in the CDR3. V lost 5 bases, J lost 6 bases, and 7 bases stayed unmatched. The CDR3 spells CASSTRGDRDGYTF. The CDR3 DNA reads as TGTGCCAGCAGTACTCGGGGGGACAGGGATGGCTACACCTTC.

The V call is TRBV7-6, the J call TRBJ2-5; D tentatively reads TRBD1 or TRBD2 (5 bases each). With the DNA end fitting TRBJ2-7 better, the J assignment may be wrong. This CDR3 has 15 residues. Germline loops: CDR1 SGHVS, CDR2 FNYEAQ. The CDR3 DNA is TGTGCCAGCAGCCGCGAGGGGACGATTTCCTACGAGCAGTACTTC. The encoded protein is CASSREGTISYEQYF.

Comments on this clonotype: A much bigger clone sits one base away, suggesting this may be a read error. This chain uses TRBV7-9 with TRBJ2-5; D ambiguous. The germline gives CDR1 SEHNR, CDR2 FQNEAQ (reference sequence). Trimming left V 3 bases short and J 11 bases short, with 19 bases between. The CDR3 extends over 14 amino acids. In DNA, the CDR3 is TGTGCCAGCAGCTTTAACCGCCGGCCCTACAAGCAGTACTTC. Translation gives CASSFNRRPYKQYF.

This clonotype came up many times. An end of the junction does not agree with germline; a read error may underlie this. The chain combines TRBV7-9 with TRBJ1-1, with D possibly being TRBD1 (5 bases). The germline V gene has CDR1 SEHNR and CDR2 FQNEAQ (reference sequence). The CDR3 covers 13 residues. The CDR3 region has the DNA TGTGCCAGCAGTTTAGCGGGGGACACTGAAGCTTTCTTT. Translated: CASSLAGDTEAFF.

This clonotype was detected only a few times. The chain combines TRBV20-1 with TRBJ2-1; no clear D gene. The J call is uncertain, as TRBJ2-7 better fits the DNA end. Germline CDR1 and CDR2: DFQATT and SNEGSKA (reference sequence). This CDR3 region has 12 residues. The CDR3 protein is CSGMGLNNEQYF. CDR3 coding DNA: TGCAGTGGTATGGGATTAAACAATGAGCAGTACTTC.

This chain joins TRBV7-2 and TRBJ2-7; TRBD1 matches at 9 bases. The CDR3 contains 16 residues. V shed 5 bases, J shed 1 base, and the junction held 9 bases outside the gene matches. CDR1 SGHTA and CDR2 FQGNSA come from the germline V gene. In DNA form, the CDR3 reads TGTGCCAGCAGCAAACTGGCCGGGACAGGGTCCTACGAGCAGTACTTC. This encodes CASSKLAGTGSYEQYF. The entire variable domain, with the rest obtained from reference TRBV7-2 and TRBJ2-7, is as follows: GAGVSQSPSNKVTEKGKDVELRCDPISGHTALYWYRQSLGQGLEFLIYFQGNSAPDKSGLPSDRFSAERTGGSVSTLTIQRTQQEDSAVYLCASSKLAGTGSYEQYFGPGTRLTVT.